This T cell receptor (beta chain) was recovered during a study of T cell changes during pregnancy in multiple sclerosis. TCRdb keeps only in-frame clones here, not all; method: immunoSEQ multiplex PCR. This table holds tens of thousands of clones, about nine tenths found once. Germline V gene sequence: CDR1 SGHTA, CDR2 FQGNSA. This CDR3 region has 16 residues. Trimming cost V 7 bases and J 7 bases; bases outside gene matches: 12. The sequencing used CD4+ T cells from peripheral blood mononuclear cells, collected after pregnancy. The V call is TRBV7-2, the J call TRBJ2-1; 11 bases are shared with TRBD2. The receptor comes from a female donor in good health, enrolled as a control in a pregnancy study. The CDR3 here is CASNSGWASGRNEQFF. DNA of the CDR3: TGTGCCAGCAACTCCGGGTGGGCTAGCGGGAGGAATGAGCAGTTCTTC.